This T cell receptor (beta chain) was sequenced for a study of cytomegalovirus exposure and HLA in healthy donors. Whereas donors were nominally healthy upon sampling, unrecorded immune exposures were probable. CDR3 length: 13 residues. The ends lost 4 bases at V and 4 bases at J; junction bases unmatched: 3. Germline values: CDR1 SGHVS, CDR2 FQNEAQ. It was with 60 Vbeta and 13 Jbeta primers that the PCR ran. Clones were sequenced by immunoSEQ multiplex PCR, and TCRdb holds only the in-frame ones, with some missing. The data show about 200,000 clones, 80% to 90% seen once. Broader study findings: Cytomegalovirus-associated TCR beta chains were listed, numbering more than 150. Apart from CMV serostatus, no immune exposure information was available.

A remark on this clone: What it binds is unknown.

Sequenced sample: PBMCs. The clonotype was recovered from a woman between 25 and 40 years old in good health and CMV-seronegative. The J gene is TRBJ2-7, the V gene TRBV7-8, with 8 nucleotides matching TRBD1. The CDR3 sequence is CASSSTGVYEQYF. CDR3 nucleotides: TGTGCCAGCAGCTCGACAGGGGTATACGAGCAGTACTTC. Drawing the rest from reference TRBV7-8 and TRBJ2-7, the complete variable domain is GAGVSQSPRYKVAKRGQDVALRCDPISGHVSLFWYQQALGQGPEFLTYFQNEAQLDKSGLPSDRFFAERPEGSVSTLKIQRTQQEDSAVYLCASSSTGVYEQYFGPGTRLTVT.